The T cell receptor (beta chain) under discussion was sequenced for a study of cytomegalovirus exposure and HLA in healthy donors. Primers for the PCR totalled 60 Vbeta and 13 Jbeta. The assay was immunoSEQ multiplex PCR, and TCRdb's table has in-frame clones only and misses some. Seen here are under 200,000 clones, roughly 85% observed once, and the top ten hold roughly 9.3%. As regards this clone: No antigen is known for it.

Each of the donors was a healthy bone marrow donor. Trimming removed 6 bases at V and 4 bases at J, with 12 bases between. CDR3 length: 14 amino acids. The V gene's germline CDR1 is LNHNV and CDR2 YYDKDF (reference sequence). General study findings and limits: Immune exposure information available was restricted to CMV serostatus. Most CMV-associated TCR beta chains were later found to appear HLA-restricted. Later on, a genetic analysis was performed. It linked a missense variant in DCLRE1C with V- and J-gene trimming of TCR beta.

This clonotype originated in a man younger than 35 in good health and CMV-seropositive. The chain joins TRBV15 to TRBJ2-2, with D possibly matching TRBD1 (5 bases). The sample comprised PBMCs. For the CDR3, the DNA is TGTGCCACCAGACAGGTTTCTGGCACCGGGGAGCTGTTTTTT. This gives the protein CATRQVSGTGELFF.